This T cell receptor beta chain was sequenced in a study of blood T cell repertoires in COVID-19. Assay: immunoSEQ multiplex PCR; the TCRdb copy retains only in-frame clones and omits some. This table holds 95,000 to 150,000 clones, about 81% found once. Germline lookup yields CDR1 LGHNA and CDR2 YNFKEQ. The CDR3 consists of 18 residues. The J segment lost 8 bases and the V segment lost 0 bases, leaving 14 bases of the junction unmatched. The sequenced material came from peripheral blood. This TCR derives from a man between 25 and 39 years old with COVID-19, enrolled during active disease. The J gene is TRBJ2-3, the V gene TRBV4-2; 10 bases are shared with TRBD2. The CDR3 DNA reads as TGTGCCAGCAGCCAAGATCCGCTAGCGGGGGCCCTTAAGGGTACGCAGTATTTT. This encodes CASSQDPLAGALKGTQYF.